This TCR beta chain originates from a study of shared clonotypes between healthy human individuals. The CDR3 is 14 residues long. V was cut by 4 bases and J by 5 bases, with 13 bases left in between. CDR1 SGHRS and CDR2 YFSETQ come from the germline V gene. Recent vaccinations or acute infections were absent in the healthy HIV-negative adult donors. This clone was recorded once. Assay used: immunoSEQ multiplex PCR; TCRdb lists only in-frame clones, some missing. The sample holds 550,000 to 850,000 clones, 74% seen once. Material for sequencing was memory CD4+ T cells sorted from blood. The sample's subset: CD45RA-negative fraction. The chain links TRBV5-1 to TRBJ2-4; D perhaps matches TRBD2 (6 bases). The clonotype was recovered from a woman aged 25 to 39 in good health. The chain's CDR3 is CASSQAGTQNIQYF. Written as DNA, the CDR3 is TGCGCCAGCAGCCAGGCGGGGACTCAAAACATTCAGTACTTC.